The 28 T cell receptor beta chains given below trace back to one sample, sequenced in a study of control samples from healthy donors and cancer patients. Produced via immunoSEQ multiplex PCR; TCRdb's table is partial and in-frame only. The profile covers approximately 160,000 clones, with over 85% appearing a single time and approximately 4% taken by the ten largest. Sequencing was done on a sample of blood. These receptors originate from a woman aged 55 to 70 in good health.

The chain has TRBV6-2 or TRBV6-3 and TRBJ2-3; D assignment may be TRBD1 or TRBD2 (6 bases each). The CDR3 covers 14 residues. Deletions cut 5 bases from V and 6 bases from J, with 15 bases between. Germline CDR1 and CDR2: MNHEY and SVGEGT. The CDR3 spells CASSASGGRDTQYF. CDR3 bases: TGTGCCAGCAGTGCCTCCGGGGGCCGGGATACGCAGTATTTT.

This CDR3 reads CASSLRRLLIDRDEKLFF. In DNA form, the CDR3 reads TGTGCCAGCAGCTTACGTCGGTTGTTAATCGACAGGGATGAAAAACTGTTTTTT. V is TRBV7-2 and J is TRBJ1-4; TRBD1 agrees at 7 bases. V shed 2 bases, J shed 6 bases, and the junction held 15 bases outside the gene matches. Looked up from germline, CDR1 is SGHTA and CDR2 is FQGNSA. There are 18 residues in the CDR3.

The chain joins TRBV19 to TRBJ2-2; 8 bases line up with TRBD2. CDR1 LNHDA and CDR2 SQIVND come from the germline V gene (reference sequence). The CDR3 runs to 16 residues. With V trimmed by 4 bases and J by 2 bases, 6 bases remained unmatched. Here the CDR3 DNA reads TGTGCCAGTAGTAAGGAGGGACTAGTCAACACCGGGGAGCTGTTTTTT. As protein: CASSKEGLVNTGELFF.

This clone has just one count. The rearrangement uses TRBV11-2 and TRBJ2-1; 12 bases align to TRBD1. The CDR3 length is 16 residues. The germline CDR1 and CDR2 sequences are SGHAT and FQNNGV. Trimming at V came to 6 bases and at J to 7 bases, leaving 10 bases not matched to a gene. The CDR3 loop is CASSHIPGQGANEQFF. CDR3 bases: TGTGCCAGCAGTCATATCCCGGGACAGGGGGCAAATGAGCAGTTCTTC.

The V gene is TRBV23-1, the J gene TRBJ1-4; the match to TRBD1 covers 9 bases. Being an ORF, TRBV23-1 has a function that is uncertain. The CDR3 runs to 14 residues. V shed 6 bases, J shed 3 bases, and the junction held 2 bases outside the gene matches. The CDR3: CASSRTGANEKLFF. The CDR3 DNA reads TGCGCCAGCAGCCGGACAGGGGCTAATGAAAAACTGTTTTTT.

This clone is a singleton in its sample. The CDR3 reads CASMRAGNYEQYF. Written as DNA, the CDR3 is TGTGCCAGCATGAGAGCAGGGAACTACGAGCAGTACTTC. V usage is TRBV27 and J usage is TRBJ2-7, with TRBD1 as a possible D gene (5 bases). Germline values: CDR1 MNHEY, CDR2 SMNVEV (reference sequence). V was clipped by 7 bases and J by 3 bases, with 13 bases between them. This CDR3 has 13 amino acids.

The rearrangement links TRBV6-5 to TRBJ1-1; TRBD1 is a possible D gene (5 bases). Trimming took off 6 bases at V and 0 bases at J, with 14 bases between the two ends. This CDR3 region has 15 residues. The germline V gene has CDR1 MNHEY and CDR2 SVGAGI. Here the CDR3 DNA reads TGTGCCAGCAGAGACGGGACGGCTATGAACACTGAAGCTTTCTTT. It yields the protein CASRDGTAMNTEAFF.

The chain employs TRBV5-1 and TRBJ1-3; 7 bases match TRBD1. Losses at the gene ends were 3 bases for V and 1 base for J; bases not matched to a gene: 1. This CDR3 is built from 14 residues. Germline CDR1 SGHRS, CDR2 YFSETQ. The CDR3 loop is CASSSTGSGNTIYF. The CDR3 coding sequence is TGCGCCAGCAGCTCGACAGGGTCTGGAAACACCATATATTTT.

As to this clone: Other DNA variants within this sample encode the same CDR3. The chain has TRBV18 and TRBJ2-7; D is possibly TRBD1 (6 bases). The CDR3 consists of 14 residues. The germline V gene has CDR1 KGHSH and CDR2 LQKENI. V gave up 2 bases and J gave up 3 bases, with 11 bases separating them. The CDR3 DNA reads TGTGCCAGCTCACCAGCAGGGGTAAACTACGAGCAGTACTTC. Translated: CASSPAGVNYEQYF.

J is TRBJ1-1 and V is TRBV7-9; no clear D. The V and J ends lost 3 bases and 8 bases respectively, with 10 bases between them. The CDR3 extends over 12 amino acids. Germline values: CDR1 SEHNR, CDR2 FQNEAQ (reference sequence). The CDR3 here is CASSFTPTEAFF. The CDR3 bases are TGTGCCAGCAGCTTTACACCCACGGAAGCTTTCTTT.

This chain joins TRBV5-1 and TRBJ2-7; 8 positions agree with TRBD1. This CDR3 has 13 residues. Germline assignment: CDR1 SGHRS and CDR2 YFSETQ. V shed 4 bases, J shed 4 bases, and the junction held 4 bases outside the gene matches. This CDR3 reads CASSPDRAYEQYF. DNA of the CDR3: TGCGCCAGCAGCCCGGACAGGGCGTACGAGCAGTACTTC.

The genes are TRBV18 and TRBJ1-4, with TRBD1 as a possible D gene (6 bases). CDR1 KGHSH and CDR2 LQKENI come from the germline V gene. V gave up 1 base and J gave up 6 bases, with 6 bases separating them. CDR3 length: 13 amino acids. The CDR3 DNA sequence: TGTGCCAGCTCACCACAGGGGGATGAAAAACTGTTTTTT. Amino acids: CASSPQGDEKLFF.

The chain carries TRBV3-1 (or the pseudogene TRBV3-2) and TRBJ2-3; 8 bases match TRBD2. The length of the CDR3 is 17 residues. J lost 5 bases, V lost 0 bases, and 10 bases had no gene match. Per the germline V gene, CDR1 is LGHDT and CDR2 is YNNKEL (reference sequence). Here the CDR3 DNA reads TGTGCCAGCAGCCAAGATCTAAGCGGGGGAGGTTTAGATACGCAGTATTTT. Amino acids: CASSQDLSGGGLDTQYF.

The rearrangement links TRBV6-2 or TRBV6-3 to TRBJ2-7, with D maybe TRBD2 (6 bases). CDR3 length equals 16 residues. V gave up 6 bases and J gave up 0 bases, with 18 bases separating them. Germline CDR1 and CDR2: MNHEY and SVGEGT. Here the CDR3 DNA reads TGTGCCAGCAGCCCCGCGGAGGGCAAGGGCTCCTACGAGCAGTACTTC. This codes for CASSPAEGKGSYEQYF.

This chain uses TRBV12-2 with TRBJ1-5. TRBV12-2 counts as a pseudogene. The CDR3 is made up of 16 amino acids. CDR3 sequence: CASRSEGNSSNQPQHF. CDR3 nucleotides: TGTGCAAGTCGCTCCGAGGGGAATTCAAGCAATCAGCCCCAGCATTTT.

This rearrangement joins TRBV16 to TRBJ2-5; D remains unclear. V was cut by 4 bases and J by 4 bases, with 13 bases left in between. The CDR3 runs to 14 residues. Per the germline V gene, CDR1 is KGHSY and CDR2 is FQNENV. Written as DNA, the CDR3 is TGTGCCAGCAGCCCACGGGCAGTGAGAGAGACCCAGTACTTC. It translates to CASSPRAVRETQYF. Combining the CDR3 with reference TRBV16 and TRBJ2-5 gives the whole variable domain GEEVAQTPKHLVRGEGQKAKLYCAPIKGHSYVFWYQQVLKNEFKFLISFQNENVFDETGMPKERFSAKCLPNSPCSLEIQATKLEDSAVYFCASSPRAVRETQYFGPGTRLLVL.

The V gene is TRBV18, the J gene TRBJ2-5; 7 nucleotides agree with TRBD2. Germline-derived CDR1 and CDR2 are KGHSH and LQKENI. CDR3 length: 14 amino acids. V lost 6 bases to trimming and J lost 5 bases; unmatched junction nucleotides: 9. The CDR3 here is CASSSGGTGETQYF. CDR3 in DNA: TGTGCCAGCTCGTCGGGGGGTACGGGTGAGACCCAGTACTTC.

This chain joins TRBV7-9 and TRBJ1-2, with a possible D match to TRBD1 (5 bases). The CDR3 loop spans 14 amino acids. The germline CDR1 and CDR2 sequences are SEHNR and FQNEAQ (reference sequence). Trimming removed 7 bases at V and 2 bases at J, with 14 bases between. The DNA of the CDR3 is TGTGCCAGCAACCCGGGGGGGGACAACTATGGCTACACCTTC. Translating gives CASNPGGDNYGYTF.

The V gene is TRBV12-5, the J gene TRBJ2-1, with 9 positions matching TRBD1. The junction had 7 bases not matched to a gene; V was cut back by 1 base and J by 9 bases. Germline lookup yields CDR1 LGHNT and CDR2 FRNRAP. The CDR3 has 15 amino acids. CDR3 sequence reads: CASGLALTGGTEQFF. The CDR3 region has the DNA TGTGCTAGTGGTTTGGCCCTTACAGGGGGCACTGAGCAGTTCTTC.

The J gene is TRBJ1-2, the V gene TRBV7-9; D gene uncertain. The germline V and J ends were trimmed by 1 base and 3 bases, with 12 bases remaining between them. Germline CDR1 reads SEHNR; CDR2 reads FQNEAQ (reference sequence). The CDR3 loop spans 15 amino acids. The CDR3 sequence: CASSLVLAGHYGYTF. DNA of the CDR3: TGTGCCAGCAGCTTAGTTCTGGCAGGCCACTATGGCTACACCTTC. Filled out from reference TRBV7-9 and TRBJ1-2, the complete variable domain reads DTGVSQNPRHKITKRGQNVTFRCDPISEHNRLYWYRQTLGQGPEFLTYFQNEAQLEKSRLLSDRFSAERPKGSFSTLEIQRTEQGDSAMYLCASSLVLAGHYGYTFGSGTRLTVV.

This sequence joins TRBV7-9 and TRBJ1-2; 7 bases are shared with TRBD1. The germline V gene encodes CDR1 SEHNR and CDR2 FQNEAQ (reference sequence). The CDR3 is made up of 14 amino acids. The ends lost 7 bases at V and 0 bases at J; junction bases unmatched: 5. This CDR3 reads CASTWDSSNYGYTF. The CDR3 coding sequence is TGTGCCAGCACTTGGGACAGCTCTAACTATGGCTACACCTTC.

The chain joins TRBV2 to TRBJ1-1; no firm D call. V gave up 6 bases and J gave up 0 bases, with 17 bases separating them. Germline CDR1 and CDR2: SNHLY and FYNNEI. The CDR3 is made up of 16 amino acids. This CDR3 is CASRERELLMNTEAFF. The CDR3 nucleotides read TGTGCCAGCAGGGAGAGGGAGCTATTGATGAACACTGAAGCTTTCTTT. Full variable domain (rest looked up from reference TRBV2 and TRBJ1-1): EPEVTQTPSHQVTQMGQEVILRCVPISNHLYFYWYRQILGQKVEFLVSFYNNEISEKSEIFDDQFSVERPDGSNFTLKIRSTKLEDSAMYFCASRERELLMNTEAFFGQGTRLTVV.

The CDR3 DNA follows: TGTGCCAGCAGTAGAACTAGCGGGGCGTCCTACGAGCAGTACTTC. Translating gives CASSRTSGASYEQYF. This chain joins TRBV7-2 and TRBJ2-7; TRBD2 matches 10 bases. V trimming: 6 bases; J trimming: 1 base; junction bases outside the gene matches: 6. CDR1 and CDR2 (germline): SGHTA, FQGNSA. CDR3 length: 15 amino acids.

The V gene is TRBV9, the J gene TRBJ2-5; D is undetermined. Per germline, CDR1 SGDLS and CDR2 YYNGEE. The CDR3 consists of 11 residues. Trimming pared 3 bases from V and 0 bases from J, leaving 0 bases between. The CDR3 nucleotides read TGTGCCAGCAGCGACCAAGAGACCCAGTACTTC. Encoded protein: CASSDQETQYF.

The chain joins TRBV6-2 or TRBV6-3 to TRBJ2-4; tentatively, D is TRBD1 (6 bases). Trimming stripped 0 bases from V and 3 bases from J, with 18 bases between. Per the germline V gene, CDR1 is MNHEY and CDR2 is SVGEGT. This CDR3 region has 18 residues. The chain's CDR3 is CASSYSVQGVWSKNIQYF. The CDR3 region has the DNA TGTGCCAGCAGTTACTCCGTACAGGGTGTTTGGAGCAAAAACATTCAGTACTTC.

The CDR3 reads CASSLRPGQSSRLSNQPQHF. CDR3 nucleotide sequence: TGTGCCAGTAGTCTCCGACCGGGACAGAGTTCCCGACTTAGCAATCAGCCCCAGCATTTT. The gene calls are TRBV19 and TRBJ1-5, with 7 bases identical to TRBD1. The V gene's germline CDR1 is LNHDA and CDR2 SQIVND (reference sequence). The CDR3 runs to 20 residues. J was trimmed by 0 bases and V by 5 bases; bases with no gene match: 19.

This clone appeared once. This chain joins TRBV14 and TRBJ1-2, with D possibly matching TRBD1 (5 bases). Germline-derived CDR1 and CDR2 are SGHDN and FVKESK. Trimming removed 0 bases from V and 4 bases from J, with 12 bases in between. The CDR3 extends over 15 amino acids. CDR3 in amino acids: CASSQDIWGRYGYTF. The CDR3 DNA reads TGTGCCAGCAGCCAAGATATCTGGGGACGCTATGGCTACACCTTC.

The chain joins TRBV5-4 to TRBJ2-3; no clear D gene. CDR1 SGHNT and CDR2 YYREEE come from the germline V gene (reference sequence). Trimming took off 2 bases at V and 0 bases at J, with 7 bases between the two ends. This CDR3 spans 14 amino acids. The CDR3 loop reads CASSFTASTDTQYF. CDR3 in DNA: TGTGCCAGCAGCTTCACCGCGAGCACAGATACGCAGTATTTT.